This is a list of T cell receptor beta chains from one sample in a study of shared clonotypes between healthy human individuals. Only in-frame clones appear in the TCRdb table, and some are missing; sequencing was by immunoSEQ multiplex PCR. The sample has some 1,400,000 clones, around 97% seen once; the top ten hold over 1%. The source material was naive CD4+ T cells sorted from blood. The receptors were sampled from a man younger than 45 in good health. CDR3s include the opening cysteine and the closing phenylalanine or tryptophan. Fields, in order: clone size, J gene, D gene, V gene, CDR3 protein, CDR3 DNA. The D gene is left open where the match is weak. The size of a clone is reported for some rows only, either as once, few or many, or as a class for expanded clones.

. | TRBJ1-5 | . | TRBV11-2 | CASSSQTTDSGPQHF | TGTGCCAGCAGCTCTCAAACCACGGACAGCGGCCCACAGCATTTT
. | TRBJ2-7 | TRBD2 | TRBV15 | CATSRWTSGSTYEQYF | TGTGCCACCAGCAGATGGACTAGCGGGAGCACCTACGAGCAGTACTTC
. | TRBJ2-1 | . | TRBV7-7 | CASSPGTKDGEQFF | TGTGCCAGCAGCCCCGGGACAAAAGACGGTGAGCAGTTCTTC
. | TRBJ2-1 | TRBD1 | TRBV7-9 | CASSPTGTASYNEQFF | TGTGCCAGCAGCCCTACCGGGACAGCTAGCTACAATGAGCAGTTCTTC
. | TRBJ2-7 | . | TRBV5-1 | CASRSPGRSYEQYF | TGCGCCAGCAGGAGCCCGGGACGGTCCTACGAGCAGTACTTC
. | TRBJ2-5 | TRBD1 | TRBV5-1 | CASSSVRDRQETQYF | TGCGCCAGCAGCTCCGTCCGGGACAGACAAGAGACCCAGTACTTC
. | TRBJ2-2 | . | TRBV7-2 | CASSRDSGELFF | TGTGCCAGCAGCCGAGATTCCGGGGAGCTGTTTTTT
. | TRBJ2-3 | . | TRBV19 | CASGSWSTDTQYF | TGTGCCTCCGGCAGTTGGAGTACAGATACGCAGTATTTT
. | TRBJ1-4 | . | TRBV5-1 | CASSLGGIVNEKLFF | TGCGCCAGCAGCTTGGGGGGGATAGTCAATGAAAAACTGTTTTTT
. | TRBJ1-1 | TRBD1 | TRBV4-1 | CASSHLTGADTEAFF | TGCGCCAGCAGCCATCTGACAGGGGCGGACACTGAAGCTTTCTTT
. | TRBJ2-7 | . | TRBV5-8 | CASSPNQGGPSWYEQYF | TGTGCCAGCAGCCCGAATCAGGGGGGCCCTAGCTGGTACGAGCAGTACTTC
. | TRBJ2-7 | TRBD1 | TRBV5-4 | CASSSPGQGLTYEQYF | TGTGCCAGCAGCTCCCCGGGACAGGGCCTTACCTACGAGCAGTACTTC
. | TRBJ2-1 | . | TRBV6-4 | CASSSIGVPGSEQFF | TGTGCCAGCAGCTCGATAGGGGTTCCCGGCAGTGAGCAGTTCTTC
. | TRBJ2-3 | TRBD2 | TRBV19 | CASSIWGLAGESGTDTQYF | TGTGCCAGTAGTATATGGGGGCTAGCGGGAGAATCTGGCACAGATACGCAGTATTTT
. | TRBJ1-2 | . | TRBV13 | CASSPPLATNYGYTF | TGTGCCAGCAGCCCGCCACTTGCCACTAACTATGGCTACACCTTC
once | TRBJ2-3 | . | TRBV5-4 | CASSLDQRSLDTQYF | TGTGCCAGCAGCTTGGATCAGCGTTCTTTAGATACGCAGTATTTT
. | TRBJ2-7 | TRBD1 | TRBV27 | CASSLFPSTGGAYEQYF | TGTGCCAGCAGTTTATTCCCCTCGACAGGGGGCGCCTACGAGCAGTACTTC
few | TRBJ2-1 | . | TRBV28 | CASRRLKVEQFF | TGTGCCAGCAGGAGGCTCAAGGTTGAGCAGTTCTTC
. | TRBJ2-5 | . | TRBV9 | CASSVVETRTDGETQYF | TGTGCCAGCAGCGTAGTCGAGACCAGGACGGACGGGGAGACCCAGTACTTC
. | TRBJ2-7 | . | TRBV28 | CASGLRVRKYEQYF | TGTGCCAGCGGCCTCAGGGTACGAAAATACGAGCAGTACTTC
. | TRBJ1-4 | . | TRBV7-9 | CASSLDGTATNEKLFF | TGTGCCAGCAGCTTAGATGGGACTGCAACTAATGAAAAACTGTTTTTT
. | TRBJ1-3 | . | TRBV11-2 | CASSLEGVFSGNTIYF | TGTGCCAGCAGCTTGGAGGGGGTCTTCTCTGGAAACACCATATATTTT
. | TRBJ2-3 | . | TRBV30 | CACGSGADTQYF | TGTGCCTGCGGGAGTGGGGCAGATACGCAGTATTTT
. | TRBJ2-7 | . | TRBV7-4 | CASSLRRSQWDGVPLSYEQYF | TGTGCCAGCAGCTTAAGGAGAAGTCAGTGGGACGGAGTTCCCTTATCCTACGAGCAGTACTTC
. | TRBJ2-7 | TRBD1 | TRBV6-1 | CASSEPGQGSYEQYF | TGTGCCAGCAGTGAACCGGGACAGGGGAGCTACGAGCAGTACTTC
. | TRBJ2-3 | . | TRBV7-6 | CASSRNPGDTQYF | TGTGCCAGCAGCAGGAACCCGGGAGATACGCAGTATTTT
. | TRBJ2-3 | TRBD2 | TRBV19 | CASSPGLAGLNTQYF | TGTGCCAGTAGTCCCGGACTAGCGGGATTAAATACGCAGTATTTT
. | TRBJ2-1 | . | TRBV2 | CASRGDVNEQFF | TGTGCCAGCCGGGGTGACGTCAATGAGCAGTTCTTC